The present TCR beta chain was sequenced within a study of blood T cell repertoires in COVID-19. Overall study context: There were acute and convalescent COVID-19 samples, and they came from the United States, Italy and Spain. The cDNA or gDNA used as material had been derived from T cells, B-cell-depleted T cells, or PBMCs.

In the original analysis: Amplifying reference gene primers gave estimates of nucleated cell counts. Repertoires were generated with immunoSEQ multiplex PCR, while TCRdb's copy carries only in-frame clones and drops some. The DNA was the basis for D and trimming; V, J and clone size are from that table. The data hold 200,000 or so clones, with 65% to 90% observed a single time. CDR3 size: 13 residues. Trimming left V 5 bases short and J 5 bases short, with 13 bases between. The germline gives CDR1 LNHDA, CDR2 SQIVND (reference sequence). The sequenced sample consisted of peripheral blood. The source is a human donor in a cohort sampled during active COVID-19. This sequence joins TRBV19 and TRBJ2-7; D possibly corresponds to TRBD1 (5 bases). CDR3 sequence (DNA): TGTGCCAGTAGTGAAACTCAGGGAAACGAGCAGTACTTC. It codes for CASSETQGNEQYF.